Below are 22 T cell receptor beta chains sequenced from a single sample in a study of Graves' ophthalmopathy and Graves' hyperthyroidism. RNA transcripts yielded amplified TCR beta CDR3 regions. The first round was an RT-PCR with HTBI primers, and the second round was a multiplex PCR. MiXCR, run by TCRdb on the multiplex PCR reads, gives a single entry per CDR3 protein. The sample lists 240,000 or so distinct CDR3 sequences, approximately 42% occurring once. Sequences were obtained from peripheral blood. The receptors here all came from an adult man with Graves' ophthalmopathy.

Only a few counts were recorded for this clonotype. The CDR3 bases are TGTGCCATCAGTGAGGGACAGGGTAGTGAAAAACTGTTTTTT. Translating it yields CAISEGQGSEKLFF. The chain is built from TRBV10-3 and TRBJ1-4; TRBD1 agrees at 8 bases. The CDR3 consists of 14 residues. Germline V gene lookup returns CDR1 ENHRY and CDR2 SYGVKD. Losses at the gene ends were 2 bases for V and 7 bases for J; bases not matched to a gene: 3.

This clonotype was seen a handful of times. This chain links TRBV19 with TRBJ1-6; 9 nucleotides align to TRBD1. The CDR3 has 16 residues. The germline V gene encodes CDR1 LNHDA and CDR2 SQIVND (reference sequence). The junction had 14 bases not matched to a gene; V was cut back by 6 bases and J by 11 bases. In DNA form, the CDR3 reads TGTGCCAGTAGGCGGACAGGGGATTTGAATTTTCCACCCCTCCACTTT. Translation: CASRRTGDLNFPPLHF. The full variable domain, its missing parts supplied by reference TRBV19 and TRBJ1-6, is DGGITQSPKYLFRKEGQNVTLSCEQNLNHDAMYWYRQDPGQGLRLIYYSQIVNDFQKGDIAEGYSVSREKKESFPLTVTSAQKNPTAFYLCASRRTGDLNFPPLHFGNGTRLTVT.

This clonotype was detected a few times. In DNA, the CDR3 is TGTGCCAGCAGCGGAGGAGGTGGGCAGCCCCAGCATTTT. Translated, it gives CASSGGGGQPQHF. The chain has TRBV9 and TRBJ1-5; D not certain. The CDR3 covers 13 residues. Per germline, CDR1 SGDLS and CDR2 YYNGEE. Between the trimmed V and J ends, which lost 3 bases and 7 bases, there was a span of 11 bases. Supplemented by reference TRBV9 and TRBJ1-5, the full variable domain reads DSGVTQTPKHLITATGQRVTLRCSPRSGDLSVYWYQQSLDQGLQFLIQYYNGEERAKGNILERFSAQQFPDLHSELNLSSLELGDSALYFCASSGGGGQPQHFGDGTRLSIL.

The table lists this clonotype with a few counts. This chain connects TRBV19 to TRBJ1-5, with 7 bases aligning to TRBD1. The J segment lost 0 bases and the V segment lost 7 bases, leaving 3 bases of the junction unmatched. The CDR3 consists of 14 residues. Germline V lookup: CDR1 LNHDA, CDR2 SQIVND (reference sequence). This CDR3 is CASNRGISNQPQHF. CDR3 nucleotide sequence: TGTGCCAGTAACAGGGGAATTAGCAATCAGCCCCAGCATTTT.

This clonotype was detected a few times. One end of the junction does not line up with germline, which may come from a read error. The V and J genes are TRBV15 and TRBJ2-2, with 8 bases aligning to TRBD1. CDR1 and CDR2 from the germline V gene are LNHNV and YYDKDF (reference sequence). The CDR3 is 14 amino acids. Here the CDR3 reads CAASRGQGSGELFF. For the CDR3, the DNA is TGTGCCGCCAGCAGAGGACAGGGATCCGGGGAGCTGTTTTTT. Filled out from reference TRBV15 and TRBJ2-2, the complete variable domain reads DAMVIQNPRYQVTQFGKPVTLSCSQTLNHNVMYWYQQKSSQAPKLLFHYYDKDFNNEADTPDNFQSRRPNTSFCFLDIRSPGLGDTAMYLCAASRGQGSGELFFGEGSRLTVL.

The chain joins TRBV4-1 to TRBJ1-2; D is perhaps TRBD1 (5 bases). CDR3 length: 17 amino acids. V gave up 4 bases and J gave up 6 bases, with 24 bases separating them. Looked up from germline, CDR1 is MGHRA and CDR2 is YSYEKL. The CDR3 here is CASSRPGHLGLWHGYTF. As DNA, the CDR3 is TGCGCCAGCAGCCGGCCGGGGCATCTCGGGCTATGGCATGGCTACACCTTC.

The rearrangement uses TRBV28 and TRBJ2-5; 13 bases fit TRBD2. CDR1 MDHEN and CDR2 SYDVKM come from the germline V gene. With 8 bases clipped from V and 5 bases from J, the junction kept 8 bases outside the gene matches. This CDR3 contains 15 residues. The CDR3: CASGRTSGSGETQYF. DNA of the CDR3: TGTGCCAGCGGGAGGACTAGCGGGAGCGGCGAGACCCAGTACTTC.

This chain connects TRBV20-1 to TRBJ2-2; D not certain. Germline lookup yields CDR1 DFQATT and CDR2 SNEGSKA (reference sequence). The V end was cut by 5 bases, the J end by 1 base, with 8 bases between. This CDR3 comprises 13 residues. The CDR3 sequence is CSAPLLNTGELFF. Written as DNA, the CDR3 is TGCAGTGCTCCCCTATTGAACACCGGGGAGCTGTTTTTT.

V usage is TRBV5-1 and J usage is TRBJ2-2; 11 bases align to TRBD2. From germline, CDR1 is SGHRS and CDR2 YFSETQ. This CDR3 spans 17 amino acids. Trimming cost V 3 bases and J 6 bases; bases outside gene matches: 10. The CDR3 DNA reads as TGCGCCAGCAGCTATGGCGGACTAGCGGGTAGGGCCGGGGAGCTGTTTTTT. Its translation is CASSYGGLAGRAGELFF.

The rearrangement uses TRBV19 and TRBJ1-5; 11 bases are a match to TRBD1. Germline CDR1 reads LNHDA; CDR2 reads SQIVND (reference sequence). The CDR3 extends over 16 amino acids. V was pared by 6 bases and J by 2 bases, with 6 bases of the junction left unmatched. The DNA for the CDR3 is TGTGCCAGTAGGGATGGACAGGGGGCCGGCAATCAGCCCCAGCATTTT. This codes for CASRDGQGAGNQPQHF. The variable domain in full, completed from reference TRBV19 and TRBJ1-5, reads DGGITQSPKYLFRKEGQNVTLSCEQNLNHDAMYWYRQDPGQGLRLIYYSQIVNDFQKGDIAEGYSVSREKKESFPLTVTSAQKNPTAFYLCASRDGQGAGNQPQHFGDGTRLSIL.

This sequence joins TRBV4-1 and TRBJ1-2; TRBD1 agrees at 8 bases. The V segment lost 10 bases and the J segment 2 bases; nucleotides outside the gene matches: 9. The CDR3 length is 14 residues. Germline CDR1 and CDR2: MGHRA and YSYEKL. CDR3 residues: CATAGGDDNYGYTF. CDR3 sequence (DNA): TGCGCCACTGCAGGGGGCGATGACAACTATGGCTACACCTTC.

This clonotype has at least ten counts. The rearrangement joins TRBV24-1 to TRBJ1-2; a possible D gene is TRBD1 (5 bases). The CDR3 consists of 8 residues. V lost 10 bases and J 11 bases, leaving 7 bases between the germline ends. Germline values: CDR1 KGHDR, CDR2 SFDVKD. CDR3 sequence: CATGRYTF. The CDR3 DNA sequence: TGTGCCACGGGACGGTACACCTTC.

This clonotype occurred a few times. The V call is TRBV6-6, the J call TRBJ1-2; the match to TRBD1 covers 7 bases. V lost 6 bases to trimming and J lost 2 bases; unmatched junction nucleotides: 9. Germline lookup yields CDR1 MNHNY and CDR2 SVGAGI (reference sequence). The CDR3 is made up of 15 amino acids. The CDR3 region has the DNA TGTGCCAGCAGAAACGGGGGACAGAGGAACTATGGCTACACCTTC. Encoded protein: CASRNGGQRNYGYTF.

The V call is TRBV5-1, the J call TRBJ2-5; 11 nucleotides agree with TRBD2. The CDR3 runs 13 residues. Germline CDR1 and CDR2: SGHRS and YFSETQ. The J segment lost 9 bases and the V segment lost 0 bases, leaving 1 base of the junction unmatched. CDR3 in DNA: TGCGCCAGCAGCTTGGGGGGACTAGCGGCCCAGTACTTC. This sequence encodes CASSLGGLAAQYF.

This clonotype was seen only a few times. This rearrangement joins TRBV12-3 or TRBV12-4 to TRBJ2-7, with D uncertain. This CDR3 spans 14 amino acids. V lost 7 bases and J lost 6, with 19 bases in between. This CDR3 is CASIQYLGSSEQYF. CDR3 DNA sequence: TGTGCCAGCATTCAGTACCTTGGGTCTTCCGAGCAGTACTTC.

This sequence joins TRBV29-1 and TRBJ1-5, with 7 bases identical to TRBD1. The germline gives CDR1 SQVTM, CDR2 ANQGSEA. The CDR3 runs to 13 residues. The V segment lost 5 bases and the J segment 3 bases; nucleotides outside the gene matches: 4. CDR3 residues: CSVRQGFNQPQHF. DNA for the CDR3: TGCAGCGTTCGACAGGGTTTCAATCAGCCCCAGCATTTT.

This clonotype was seen at least ten times. J is TRBJ1-1 and V is TRBV20-1; D remains unclear. The CDR3 length is 13 residues. From germline, CDR1 is DFQATT and CDR2 SNEGSKA (reference sequence). The ends were cut back, 5 bases at V and 1 base at J, with 11 bases in the middle. DNA of the CDR3: TGCAGTGCTCAACGTACGGGGAACACTGAAGCTTTCTTT. Protein: CSAQRTGNTEAFF.

This clonotype occurred a few times. The chain combines TRBV11-1 with TRBJ2-2; the D gene could be TRBD1 or TRBD2 (5 bases each). Germline V gene data show CDR1 as SGHAT and CDR2 as FQDESV (reference sequence). The length of the CDR3 is 14 residues. V dropped 5 bases and J dropped 4 bases, with 11 bases sitting between them. Here the CDR3 DNA reads TGTGCCAGCAGCCCCGGGACCCGCACCGGGGAGCTGTTTTTT. Residues: CASSPGTRTGELFF.

This chain joins TRBV24-1 and TRBJ1-2; D gene unclear. Germline lookup yields CDR1 KGHDR and CDR2 SFDVKD. Trimming cost V 7 bases and J 8 bases, with 16 bases left between them. This CDR3 has 13 amino acids. In nucleotides, the CDR3 is TGTGCCACCAGCGTTGATAAGGACCCCGGCTACACCTTC. Translated, it gives CATSVDKDPGYTF.

The V gene is TRBV2, the J gene TRBJ1-4; TRBD1 might be the D (5 bases). The CDR3 has 15 amino acids. Trimming stripped 5 bases from V and 5 bases from J, with 15 bases between. Germline values: CDR1 SNHLY, CDR2 FYNNEI. CDR3 in DNA: TGTGCCAGCAGTTCCCCCGACAGAGACAATGAAAAACTGTTTTTT. As protein: CASSSPDRDNEKLFF.

This chain joins TRBV29-1 and TRBJ1-3, with a possible D match to TRBD1 (6 bases). V lost 3 bases and J lost 8, with 23 bases in between. This CDR3 comprises 16 residues. The germline CDR1 and CDR2 sequences are SQVTM and ANQGSEA. The CDR3: CSVEKRGTTPGDTIYF. In nucleotides, the CDR3 is TGCAGCGTTGAGAAAAGGGGGACAACTCCTGGGGACACCATATATTTT.

CDR3 amino acids: CASSPDRGRRDTEAFF. The CDR3 DNA is TGCGCCAGCAGCCCGGACAGGGGGAGACGGGACACTGAAGCTTTCTTT. This sequence joins TRBV5-1 and TRBJ1-1, with TRBD1 identical over 10 bases. V shed 4 bases and J 3 bases; nucleotides not matched to a gene: 9. Germline CDR1 and CDR2: SGHRS and YFSETQ. The CDR3 loop spans 16 amino acids.